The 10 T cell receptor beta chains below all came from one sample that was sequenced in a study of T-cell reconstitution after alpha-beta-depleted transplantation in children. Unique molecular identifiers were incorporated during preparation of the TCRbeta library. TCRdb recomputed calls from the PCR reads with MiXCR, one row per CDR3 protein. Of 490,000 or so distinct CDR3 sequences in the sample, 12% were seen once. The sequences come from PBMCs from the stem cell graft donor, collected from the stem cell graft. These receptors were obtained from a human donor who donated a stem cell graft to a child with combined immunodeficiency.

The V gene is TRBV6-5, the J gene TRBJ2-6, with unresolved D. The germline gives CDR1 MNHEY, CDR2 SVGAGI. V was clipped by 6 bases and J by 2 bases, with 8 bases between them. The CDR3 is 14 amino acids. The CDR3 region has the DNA TGTGCCAGCAGGCTCAGCGCTGGGGCCAACGTCCTGACTTTC. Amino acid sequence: CASRLSAGANVLTF.

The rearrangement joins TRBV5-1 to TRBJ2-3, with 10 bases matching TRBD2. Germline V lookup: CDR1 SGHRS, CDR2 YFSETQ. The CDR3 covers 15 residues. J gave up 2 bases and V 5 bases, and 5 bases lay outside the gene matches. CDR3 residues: CASRQAGGITDTQYF. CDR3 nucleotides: TGCGCCAGCAGGCAAGCGGGAGGGATCACAGATACGCAGTATTTT.

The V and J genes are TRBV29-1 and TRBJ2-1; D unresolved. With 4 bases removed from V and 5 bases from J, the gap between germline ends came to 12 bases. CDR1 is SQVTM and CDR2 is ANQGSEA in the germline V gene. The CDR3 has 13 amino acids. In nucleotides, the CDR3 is TGCAGCGTTGGTGTACCTAACCACAATGAGCAGTTCTTC. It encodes CSVGVPNHNEQFF.

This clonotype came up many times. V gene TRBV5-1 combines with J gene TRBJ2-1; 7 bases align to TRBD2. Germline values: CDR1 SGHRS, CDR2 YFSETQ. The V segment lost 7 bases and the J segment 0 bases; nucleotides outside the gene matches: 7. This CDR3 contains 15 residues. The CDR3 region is CASRLGLSSYNEQFF. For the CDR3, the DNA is TGCGCCAGCCGACTGGGACTAAGCTCCTACAATGAGCAGTTCTTC.

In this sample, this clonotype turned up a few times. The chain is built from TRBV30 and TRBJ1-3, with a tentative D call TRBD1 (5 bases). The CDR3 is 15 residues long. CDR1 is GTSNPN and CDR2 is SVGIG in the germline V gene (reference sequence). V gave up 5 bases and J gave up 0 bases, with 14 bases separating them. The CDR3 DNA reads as TGTGCCTGGGGGAGAGGGACTTACTCTGGAAACACCATATATTTT. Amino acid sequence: CAWGRGTYSGNTIYF.

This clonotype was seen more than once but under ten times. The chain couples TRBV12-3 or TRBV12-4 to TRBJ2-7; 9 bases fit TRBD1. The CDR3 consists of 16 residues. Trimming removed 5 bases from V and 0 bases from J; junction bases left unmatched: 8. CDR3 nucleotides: TGTGCCAGCAGTCACGGGACAGGGCTCCCCTCCTACGAGCAGTACTTC. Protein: CASSHGTGLPSYEQYF.

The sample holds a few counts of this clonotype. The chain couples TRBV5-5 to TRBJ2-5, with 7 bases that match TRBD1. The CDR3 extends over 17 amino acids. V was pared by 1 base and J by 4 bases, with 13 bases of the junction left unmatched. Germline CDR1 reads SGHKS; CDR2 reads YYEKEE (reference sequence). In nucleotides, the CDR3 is TGTGCCAGCAGCTTGCGTGGTGTCTTAGAGGGGGCAGAGACCCAGTACTTC. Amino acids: CASSLRGVLEGAETQYF.

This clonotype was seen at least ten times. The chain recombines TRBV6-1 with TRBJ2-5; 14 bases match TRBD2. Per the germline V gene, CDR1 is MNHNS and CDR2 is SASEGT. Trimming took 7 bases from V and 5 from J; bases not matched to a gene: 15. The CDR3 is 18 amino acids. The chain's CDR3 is CASIRRWTSGRSGETQYF. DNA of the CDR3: TGTGCCAGCATAAGAAGATGGACTAGCGGGAGGTCAGGGGAGACCCAGTACTTC.

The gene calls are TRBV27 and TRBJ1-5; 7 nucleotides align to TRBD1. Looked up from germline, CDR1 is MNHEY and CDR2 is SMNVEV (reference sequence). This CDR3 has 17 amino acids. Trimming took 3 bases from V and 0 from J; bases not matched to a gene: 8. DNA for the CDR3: TGTGCCAGCAGTTTTTGGCAGGGGGGTAATAGCAATCAGCCCCAGCATTTT. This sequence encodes CASSFWQGGNSNQPQHF.

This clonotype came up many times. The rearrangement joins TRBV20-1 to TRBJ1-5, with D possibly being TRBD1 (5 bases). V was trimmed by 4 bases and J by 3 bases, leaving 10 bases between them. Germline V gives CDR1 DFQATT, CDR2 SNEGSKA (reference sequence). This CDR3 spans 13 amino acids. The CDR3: CSAITGPNQPQHF. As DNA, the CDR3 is TGCAGTGCTATTACAGGTCCCAATCAGCCCCAGCATTTT.